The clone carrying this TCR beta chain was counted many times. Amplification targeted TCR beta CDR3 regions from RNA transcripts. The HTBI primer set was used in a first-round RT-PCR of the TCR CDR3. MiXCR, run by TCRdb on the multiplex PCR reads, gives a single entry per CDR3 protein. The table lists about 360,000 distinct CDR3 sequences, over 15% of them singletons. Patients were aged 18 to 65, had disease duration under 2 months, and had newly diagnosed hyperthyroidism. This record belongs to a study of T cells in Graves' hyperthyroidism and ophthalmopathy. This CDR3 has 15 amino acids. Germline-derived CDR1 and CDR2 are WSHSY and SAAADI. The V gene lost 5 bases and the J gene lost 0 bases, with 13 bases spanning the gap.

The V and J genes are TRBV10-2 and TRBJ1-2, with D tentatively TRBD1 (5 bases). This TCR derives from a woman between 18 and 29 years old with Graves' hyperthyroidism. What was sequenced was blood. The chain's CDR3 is CASSSGTVANYGYTF. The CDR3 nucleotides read TGCGCCAGCAGTTCAGGGACTGTAGCTAACTATGGCTACACCTTC.